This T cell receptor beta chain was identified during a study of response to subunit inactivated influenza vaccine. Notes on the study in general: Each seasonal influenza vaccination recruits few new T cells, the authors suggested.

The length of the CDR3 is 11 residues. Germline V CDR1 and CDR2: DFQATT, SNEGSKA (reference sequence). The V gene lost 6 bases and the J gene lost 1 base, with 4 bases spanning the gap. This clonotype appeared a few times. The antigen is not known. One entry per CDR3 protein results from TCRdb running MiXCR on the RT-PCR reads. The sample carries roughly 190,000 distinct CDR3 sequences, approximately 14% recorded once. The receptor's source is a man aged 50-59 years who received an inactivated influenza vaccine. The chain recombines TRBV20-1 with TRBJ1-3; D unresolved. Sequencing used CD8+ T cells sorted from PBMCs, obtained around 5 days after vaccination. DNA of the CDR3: TGCAGTGCAACATCTGGAAACACCATATATTTT. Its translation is CSATSGNTIYF.